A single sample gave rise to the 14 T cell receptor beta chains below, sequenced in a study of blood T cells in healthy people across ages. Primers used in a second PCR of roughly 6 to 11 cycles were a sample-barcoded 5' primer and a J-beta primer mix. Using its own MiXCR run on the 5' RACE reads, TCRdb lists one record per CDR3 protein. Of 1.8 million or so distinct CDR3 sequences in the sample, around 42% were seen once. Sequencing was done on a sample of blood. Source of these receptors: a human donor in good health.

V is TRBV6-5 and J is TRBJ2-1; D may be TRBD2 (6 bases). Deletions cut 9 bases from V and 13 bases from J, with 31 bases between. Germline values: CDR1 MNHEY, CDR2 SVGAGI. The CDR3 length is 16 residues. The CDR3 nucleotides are TGTGCCAGTTCTGTACTGCGGGGCGAGGGTCCCGGTGAACAGTTCTTC. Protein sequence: CASSVLRGEGPGEQFF.

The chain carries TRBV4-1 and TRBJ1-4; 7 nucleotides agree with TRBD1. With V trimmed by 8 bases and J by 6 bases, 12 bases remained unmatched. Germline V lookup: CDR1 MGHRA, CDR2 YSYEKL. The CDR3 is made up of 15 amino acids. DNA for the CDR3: TGCGCCAGCGAACTTGACAGGGAGTCGTATGAAAAACTGTTTTTT. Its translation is CASELDRESYEKLFF.

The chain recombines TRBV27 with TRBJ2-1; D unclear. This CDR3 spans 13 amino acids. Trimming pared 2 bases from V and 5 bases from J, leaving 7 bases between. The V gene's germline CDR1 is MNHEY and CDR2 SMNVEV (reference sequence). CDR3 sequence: CASSLRLHNEQFF. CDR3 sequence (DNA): TGTGCCAGCAGTTTAAGACTCCACAATGAGCAGTTCTTC.

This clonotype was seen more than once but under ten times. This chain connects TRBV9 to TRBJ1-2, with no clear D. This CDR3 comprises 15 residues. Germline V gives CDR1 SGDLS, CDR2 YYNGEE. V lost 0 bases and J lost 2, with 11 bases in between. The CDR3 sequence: CASSVEALTNYGYTF. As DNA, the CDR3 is TGTGCCAGCAGCGTAGAGGCCCTCACCAACTATGGCTACACCTTC. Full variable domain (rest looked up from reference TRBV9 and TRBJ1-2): DSGVTQTPKHLITATGQRVTLRCSPRSGDLSVYWYQQSLDQGLQFLIQYYNGEERAKGNILERFSAQQFPDLHSELNLSSLELGDSALYFCASSVEALTNYGYTFGSGTRLTVV.

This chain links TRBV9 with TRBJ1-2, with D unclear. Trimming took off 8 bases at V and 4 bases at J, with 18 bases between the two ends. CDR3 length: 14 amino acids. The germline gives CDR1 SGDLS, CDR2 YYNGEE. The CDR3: CARLSVPLGYGYTF. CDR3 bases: TGTGCCAGACTAAGTGTCCCCCTGGGCTATGGCTACACCTTC.

CDR3: CSVGMADYTF. Written as DNA, the CDR3 is TGCAGCGTTGGTATGGCCGACTACACCTTC. The V call is TRBV29-1, the J call TRBJ1-2; no definite D call. There are 10 residues in the CDR3. V lost 4 bases, J lost 10 bases, and 10 bases lay in between. The germline V gene has CDR1 SQVTM and CDR2 ANQGSEA.

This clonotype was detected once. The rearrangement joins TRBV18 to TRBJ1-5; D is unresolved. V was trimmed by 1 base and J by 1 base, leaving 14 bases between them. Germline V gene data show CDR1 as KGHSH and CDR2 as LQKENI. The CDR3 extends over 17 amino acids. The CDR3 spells CASSPLATWRSNQPQHF. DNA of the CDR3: TGTGCCAGCTCACCACTGGCGACTTGGCGGAGCAATCAGCCCCAGCATTTT.

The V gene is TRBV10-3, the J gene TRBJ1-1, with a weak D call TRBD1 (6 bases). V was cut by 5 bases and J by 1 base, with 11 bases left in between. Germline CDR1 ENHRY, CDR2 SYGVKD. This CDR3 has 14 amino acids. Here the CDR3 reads CAISQDSPNTEAFF. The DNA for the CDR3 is TGTGCCATCAGTCAGGACAGCCCGAACACTGAAGCTTTCTTT.

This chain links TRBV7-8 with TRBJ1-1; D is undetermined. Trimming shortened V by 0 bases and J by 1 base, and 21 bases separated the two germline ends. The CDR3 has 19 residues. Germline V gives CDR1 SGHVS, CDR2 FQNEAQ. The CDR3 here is CASSLAKRGYRTANTEAFF. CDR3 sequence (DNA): TGTGCCAGCAGCTTAGCGAAAAGAGGCTATAGGACCGCGAACACTGAAGCTTTCTTT.

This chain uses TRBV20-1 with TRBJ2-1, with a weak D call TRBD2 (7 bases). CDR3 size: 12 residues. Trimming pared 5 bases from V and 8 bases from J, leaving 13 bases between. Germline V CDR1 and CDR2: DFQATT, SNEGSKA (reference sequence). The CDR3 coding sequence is TGCAGTGCTTTCATGGGGGGGCATGAGCAGTTCTTC. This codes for CSAFMGGHEQFF.

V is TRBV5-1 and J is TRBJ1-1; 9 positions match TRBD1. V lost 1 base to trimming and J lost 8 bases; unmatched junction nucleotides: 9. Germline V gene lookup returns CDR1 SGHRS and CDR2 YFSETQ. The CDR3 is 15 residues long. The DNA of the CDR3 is TGCGCCAGCAGCTTGTTCGGGACAGGGAAGCTGGAAGCTTTCTTT. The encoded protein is CASSLFGTGKLEAFF.

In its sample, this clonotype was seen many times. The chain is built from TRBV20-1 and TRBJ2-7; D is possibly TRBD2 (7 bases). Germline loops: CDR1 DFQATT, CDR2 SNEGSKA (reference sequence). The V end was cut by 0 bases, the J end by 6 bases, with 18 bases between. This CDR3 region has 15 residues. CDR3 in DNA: TGCAGTGCTAGAGATTTTTCAGGGGACTATATCGAGCAGTACTTC. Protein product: CSARDFSGDYIEQYF.

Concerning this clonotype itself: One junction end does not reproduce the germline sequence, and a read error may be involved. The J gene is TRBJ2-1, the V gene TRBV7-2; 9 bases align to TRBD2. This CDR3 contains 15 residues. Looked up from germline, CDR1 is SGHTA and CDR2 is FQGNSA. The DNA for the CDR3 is TGTGCCGGCAGCTTTTATAGCGGGGGATACAATGAGCAGTTCTTC. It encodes CAGSFYSGGYNEQFF.

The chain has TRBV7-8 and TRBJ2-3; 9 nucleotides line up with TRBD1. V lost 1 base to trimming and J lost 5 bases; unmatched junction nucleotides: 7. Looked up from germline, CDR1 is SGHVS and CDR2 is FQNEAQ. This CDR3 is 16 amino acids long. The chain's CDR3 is CASSLVQGASVDTQYF. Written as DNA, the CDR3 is TGTGCCAGCAGCTTAGTACAGGGGGCCTCGGTAGATACGCAGTATTTT.